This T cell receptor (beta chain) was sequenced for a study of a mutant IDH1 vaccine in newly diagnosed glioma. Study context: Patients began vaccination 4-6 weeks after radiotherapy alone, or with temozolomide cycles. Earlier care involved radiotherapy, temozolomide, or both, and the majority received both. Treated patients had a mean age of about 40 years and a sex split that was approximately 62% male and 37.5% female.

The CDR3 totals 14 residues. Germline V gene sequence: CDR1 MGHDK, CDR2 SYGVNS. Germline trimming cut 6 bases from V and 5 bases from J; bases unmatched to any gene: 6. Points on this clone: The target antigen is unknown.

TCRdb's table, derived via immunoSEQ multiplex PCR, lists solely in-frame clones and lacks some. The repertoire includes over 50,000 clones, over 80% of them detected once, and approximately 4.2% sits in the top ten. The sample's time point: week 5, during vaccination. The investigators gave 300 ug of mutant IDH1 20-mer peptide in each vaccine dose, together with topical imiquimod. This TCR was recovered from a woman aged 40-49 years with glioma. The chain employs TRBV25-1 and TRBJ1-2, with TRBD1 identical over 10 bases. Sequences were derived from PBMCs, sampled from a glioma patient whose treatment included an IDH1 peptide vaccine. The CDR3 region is CASRGTGEWYGYTF. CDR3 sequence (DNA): TGTGCCAGCAGGGGGACAGGGGAATGGTATGGCTACACCTTC.